The clone carrying this T cell receptor beta chain was detected only a few times. Antigen specificity is unknown. The sample originates from a study of T cell repertoires in cytomegalovirus infection. Study details: Public TCR beta signatures indicated both CMV infection and matching HLA type.

In TCRdb, the reads were re-called with MiXCR into one record per CDR3 protein. This sample has some 120,000 distinct CDR3 sequences, with around 10% found just once. Germline V gene sequence: CDR1 MNHEY, CDR2 SVGAGI. The CDR3 totals 13 residues. V gave up 6 bases and J gave up 0 bases, with 9 bases separating them. Study-wide results and caveats: Carriage of CMV together with the relevant HLA was identifiable through cumulative public TCR beta family frequency. There were HLA-C-restricted CMV-specific TCR beta clonotypes dominating the ex vivo response.

Sequenced input: PBMCs, sequenced either directly or after in vitro stimulation (not recorded which). The TCR sequence derives from a human donor in good health (CMV status not recorded). Some clones in this sample may be carry-over from other donors' samples. The chain combines TRBV6-5 with TRBJ2-7; no clear D gene. The CDR3 nucleotides are TGTGCCAGCAGACGAACAGCCTCCTACGAGCAGTACTTC. Its translation is CASRRTASYEQYF.